This T cell receptor beta chain emerged from a study of T cells in Graves' hyperthyroidism and ophthalmopathy. Amplification yielded TCR beta CDR3 regions, with RNA transcripts as the source. The HTBI primer set was used in a first-round RT-PCR of the TCR CDR3. TCRdb fed the multiplex PCR reads into MiXCR, producing one record per CDR3 protein. The data hold some 360,000 distinct CDR3 sequences, with 15% to 20% observed a single time. Findings of the study overall: A model using 13 V-J features told ophthalmopathy apart from stable hyperthyroidism.

J was trimmed by 6 bases and V by 3 bases; bases with no gene match: 5. The germline gives CDR1 MNHNS, CDR2 SASEGT. This CDR3 spans 14 amino acids. About this clonotype: Its antigen is as yet unknown.

Material for sequencing was blood. This TCR was sampled from a woman between 35 and 50 years old with Graves' ophthalmopathy. The rearrangement uses TRBV6-1 and TRBJ1-5, with 7 bases fitting TRBD1. As DNA, the CDR3 is TGTGCCAGCAGTGATCGAGGGGGCCGTCAGCCCCAGCATTTT. It yields the protein CASSDRGGRQPQHF.